This TCR beta chain was recovered during a study of T cell responses to AZD1222 COVID-19 vaccine. Points from the study as a whole: The study sampled repertoires only after the peak T cell response. Spike was spanned by vaccine-associated CD4 TCRs, which were dominant at 160-218 and 743-854.

Clones were read by immunoSEQ multiplex PCR, and TCRdb kept only the in-frame ones, dropping some. The table records around 160,000 clones, roughly four fifths of them present only once. Per the germline V gene, CDR1 is SNHLY and CDR2 is FYNNEI. Trimming left V 1 base short and J 7 bases short, with 17 bases between. CDR3 length: 16 residues. Of note for this clone: What it binds is unknown.

This chain links TRBV2 with TRBJ1-5; D is unclear. This sequence was found in an adult in good health. Source: peripheral blood, taken on day 0 of MenACWY control vaccination. The DNA for the CDR3 is TGTGCCAGCAGTGAAGGGAAGACGGCGCACGGGCAGCCCCAGCATTTT. Translation gives CASSEGKTAHGQPQHF. The variable domain in full, completed from reference TRBV2 and TRBJ1-5, reads EPEVTQTPSHQVTQMGQEVILRCVPISNHLYFYWYRQILGQKVEFLVSFYNNEISEKSEIFDDQFSVERPDGSNFTLKIRSTKLEDSAMYFCASSEGKTAHGQPQHFGDGTRLSIL.